In its sample, the clone carrying this T cell receptor (beta chain) was seen a few times. Its antigen is still unknown. 13 Jbeta primers and 60 Vbeta primers were used for the PCR. Sequencing used immunoSEQ multiplex PCR; TCRdb keeps in-frame clones, though not all of them. The sample includes roughly 120,000 clones, 8.5% to 10% of them seen just once. The data belong to a study of cytomegalovirus exposure and HLA in healthy donors. Study-level findings and limits: Prediction of most subjects' HLA-A and HLA-B alleles by TCR beta sequences was reportedly accurate. Equally common other TCR beta chains were less clonally expanded than HLA-associated ones, a later analysis found.

The CDR3 consists of 19 residues. The germline V gene encodes CDR1 MNHNS and CDR2 SASEGT. V lost 4 bases, J lost 0 bases, and 9 bases stayed unmatched. The J gene is TRBJ1-6, the V gene TRBV6-1, with 10 bases matching TRBD1. The TCR originated in a man aged 25 to 40 in good health and CMV-seronegative. Sequences were obtained from PBMCs. CDR3 region: CASSAGTGDPSSYNSPLHF. The CDR3 DNA follows: TGTGCCAGCAGTGCCGGGACAGGGGACCCGAGCTCCTATAATTCACCCCTCCACTTT.